One and the same sample provided the 19 T cell receptor beta chains below, sequenced in a study of T cell repertoires in cytomegalovirus infection. Their antigens remain unidentified. TCRdb recomputed calls from the reads with MiXCR, one row per CDR3 protein. Here the sample spans roughly 920,000 distinct CDR3 sequences, about 33% being singletons. The specimen was cultured CD8+ T cells from PBMCs, collected from culture after CMV antigen stimulation. These receptors were collected from a human donor in good health (CMV status not recorded). Some clones in this sample may be carry-over from other donors' samples.

This clonotype has just a few counts. The J gene is TRBJ2-3, the V gene TRBV6-6; TRBD1 matches at 9 bases. CDR1 is MNHNY and CDR2 is SVGAGI in the germline V gene (reference sequence). V shed 5 bases, J shed 3 bases, and the junction held 6 bases outside the gene matches. The CDR3 covers 15 residues. CDR3 protein: CASSARDRETDTQYF. DNA for the CDR3: TGTGCCAGCAGTGCCCGGGACAGGGAAACAGATACGCAGTATTTT.

V gene TRBV9 combines with J gene TRBJ2-2, with D possibly matching TRBD1 (6 bases). Trimming took 2 bases from V and 1 from J, leaving 15 bases between them. This CDR3 has 17 residues. Germline CDR1 and CDR2: SGDLS and YYNGEE. The CDR3 loop is CASSVQTGDVNTGELFF. The CDR3 DNA follows: TGTGCCAGCAGCGTCCAGACAGGAGATGTGAACACCGGGGAGCTGTTTTTT.

Turning to this clonotype: This clone may be a read error of a much larger clone one base away. This chain joins TRBV12-3 or TRBV12-4 and TRBJ2-3; TRBD2 aligns across 8 bases. The CDR3 runs 16 residues. For the CDR3, the DNA is TGTGCCAGCAGTTTAAGCGGGGGTTCTAAAGGAGATATGCAGTATTTT. This encodes CASSLSGGSKGDMQYF.

The sample holds many counts of this clonotype. This rearrangement joins TRBV7-2 to TRBJ1-5; D gene ambiguous. Trimming took 5 bases from V and 2 from J, leaving 13 bases between them. Germline loops: CDR1 SGHTA, CDR2 FQGNSA. This CDR3 is 15 amino acids long. Here the CDR3 DNA reads TGTGCCAGCAGCATTTCGATCCGGGGCAATCAGCCCCAGCATTTT. Its translation is CASSISIRGNQPQHF.

This clonotype showed up many times. CDR3 coding DNA: TGTGCCAGCAGTTCGGGGTTTGGGGCTAATGAAAAACTGTTTTTT. Amino acids: CASSSGFGANEKLFF. The chain combines TRBV6-1 with TRBJ1-4; D gene unclear. V lost 5 bases, J lost 3 bases, and 13 bases lay in between. Germline lookup yields CDR1 MNHNS and CDR2 SASEGT. CDR3 length: 15 residues.

As regards this clonotype: A junction boundary mismatches the germline segment, possibly from a read error. V is TRBV7-9 and J is TRBJ1-1; D ambiguous. Germline CDR1 SEHNR, CDR2 FQNEAQ (reference sequence). The CDR3 is made up of 13 amino acids. CDR3 in amino acids: CANSLARASEAFF. CDR3 bases: TGTGCCAACAGCTTAGCGCGCGCGTCTGAAGCTTTCTTT.

This chain joins TRBV27 and TRBJ1-1; TRBD1 agrees at 8 bases. Per the germline V gene, CDR1 is MNHEY and CDR2 is SMNVEV (reference sequence). This CDR3 spans 16 amino acids. V was clipped by 5 bases and J by 3 bases; unmatched bases: 11. CDR3 nucleotides: TGTGCCAGCAGTACATACGGGACAGGAAAAGACACTGAAGCTTTCTTT. It yields the protein CASSTYGTGKDTEAFF.

This clonotype was observed a few times. V gene TRBV19 combines with J gene TRBJ2-2; 9 nucleotides match TRBD1. The CDR3 contains 16 residues. The ends lost 3 bases at V and 5 bases at J; junction bases unmatched: 7. Germline V lookup: CDR1 LNHDA, CDR2 SQIVND (reference sequence). The CDR3 spells CASSIPDRGLTGELFF. In DNA form, the CDR3 reads TGTGCCAGTAGTATTCCGGACAGGGGCCTTACCGGGGAGCTGTTTTTT.

This clonotype occurred a few times. The V gene is TRBV5-1, the J gene TRBJ1-1; D is perhaps TRBD1 (6 bases). The CDR3 is made up of 16 amino acids. V lost 1 base to trimming and J lost 0 bases, with 13 bases between them. The V gene's germline CDR1 is SGHRS and CDR2 YFSETQ. This chain's CDR3 is CASSLTQGYMNTEAFF. CDR3 sequence (DNA): TGCGCCAGCAGCTTGACACAGGGCTATATGAACACTGAAGCTTTCTTT.

This clonotype was picked up many times. V gene TRBV7-6 combines with J gene TRBJ2-5; TRBD1 might be the D (5 bases). CDR3 length equals 15 residues. Per germline, CDR1 SGHVS and CDR2 FNYEAQ. The ends were cut back, 8 bases at V and 2 bases at J, with 18 bases in the middle. The CDR3 reads CASQTDWTNQETQYF. The CDR3, as DNA: TGTGCCAGCCAGACCGACTGGACAAATCAAGAGACCCAGTACTTC.

The rearrangement uses TRBV20-1 and TRBJ1-1; D is perhaps TRBD1 (6 bases). Deletions cut 6 bases from V and 1 base from J, with 15 bases between. CDR1 DFQATT and CDR2 SNEGSKA come from the germline V gene (reference sequence). This CDR3 comprises 14 residues. The DNA of the CDR3 is TGCAGTGCGAGGGGCACAGGGAGGAACACTGAAGCTTTCTTT. Protein: CSARGTGRNTEAFF.

This clonotype was detected only a few times. The chain is built from TRBV5-1 and TRBJ2-2; TRBD2 aligns across 11 bases. The CDR3 is 23 amino acids. The germline CDR1 and CDR2 sequences are SGHRS and YFSETQ. V lost 3 bases and J lost 3; bases outside the gene matches: 25. The CDR3 coding sequence is TGCGCCAGCAGCTCTAGGAATGTCTCTATCCGCCCCGGGACTAGCGGTTACACCGGGGAGCTGTTTTTT. It is translated as CASSSRNVSIRPGTSGYTGELFF.

V gene TRBV12-3 or TRBV12-4 combines with J gene TRBJ2-2; D perhaps matches TRBD1 (6 bases). V was pared by 3 bases and J by 0 bases, with 14 bases between. There are 17 residues in the CDR3. The CDR3 spells CASSFILTGPNTGELFF. The CDR3 DNA reads as TGTGCCAGCAGTTTTATCCTGACAGGACCGAACACCGGGGAGCTGTTTTTT.

This clonotype has ten or more counts. The DNA of the CDR3 is TGTGCCAGCAGCTTAGACGAGGGGCCGACCTATGGCTACACCTTC. Its protein product is CASSLDEGPTYGYTF. The chain has TRBV7-6 and TRBJ1-2; D is perhaps TRBD1 (5 bases). The length of the CDR3 is 15 residues. The germline gives CDR1 SGHVS, CDR2 FNYEAQ. With 1 base removed from V and 4 bases from J, the gap between germline ends came to 13 bases.

This clonotype has just one count. The genes are TRBV19 and TRBJ2-1, with TRBD1 matching 7 bases. This CDR3 has 12 residues. The germline V gene encodes CDR1 LNHDA and CDR2 SQIVND (reference sequence). V was pared by 6 bases and J by 10 bases, with 6 bases of the junction left unmatched. CDR3 sequence (DNA): TGTGCCAGTAGCAACAGGGGAAGGGAGCAGTTCTTC. Amino acid sequence: CASSNRGREQFF. The variable domain in full, with the rest retrieved from reference TRBV19 and TRBJ2-1, is DGGITQSPKYLFRKEGQNVTLSCEQNLNHDAMYWYRQDPGQGLRLIYYSQIVNDFQKGDIAEGYSVSREKKESFPLTVTSAQKNPTAFYLCASSNRGREQFFGPGTRLTVL.

This chain uses TRBV20-1 with TRBJ2-7; D remains unclear. The CDR3 has 13 residues. V dropped 3 bases and J dropped 0 bases, with 9 bases sitting between them. Germline values: CDR1 DFQATT, CDR2 SNEGSKA (reference sequence). The CDR3 loop is CSASDDSSYEQYV. CDR3 in DNA: TGCAGTGCTAGCGACGATAGCTCCTACGAGCAGTACGTC.

The DNA for the CDR3 is TGTGCCAGCAGCTGGAAGGGACTCCAAGAGACCCAGTACTTC. This gives the protein CASSWKGLQETQYF. This chain joins TRBV7-8 and TRBJ2-5, with D possibly TRBD2 on 6 matching bases. The germline gives CDR1 SGHVS, CDR2 FQNEAQ. V lost 4 bases to trimming and J lost 1 base, with 10 bases between them. This CDR3 contains 14 residues.

In this sample, this clonotype turned up a few times. The chain recombines TRBV6-2 or TRBV6-3 with TRBJ2-7, with D possibly being TRBD2 (6 bases). The CDR3 length is 12 residues. Trimming took 6 bases from V and 5 from J, leaving 11 bases between them. CDR1 is MNHEY and CDR2 is SVGEGT in the germline V gene. DNA for the CDR3: TGTGCCAGCAGCCTCGGACTAAACGAGCAGTACGTC. Its translation: CASSLGLNEQYV.

This clonotype appeared once. One base away lies a much larger clone, so this may be a sequencing read error. The chain uses TRBV7-8 and TRBJ2-3; D remains ambiguous. With 5 bases removed from V and 6 bases from J, the gap between germline ends came to 21 bases. The CDR3 runs 16 residues. Germline CDR1 is SGHVS and CDR2 is FQNEAQ. For the CDR3, the DNA is TGTGCCAGCAGCCCAGACCAGGCCAAAATCTTTGATACGCAGTATTTT. The encoded protein is CASSPDQAKIFDTQYF.